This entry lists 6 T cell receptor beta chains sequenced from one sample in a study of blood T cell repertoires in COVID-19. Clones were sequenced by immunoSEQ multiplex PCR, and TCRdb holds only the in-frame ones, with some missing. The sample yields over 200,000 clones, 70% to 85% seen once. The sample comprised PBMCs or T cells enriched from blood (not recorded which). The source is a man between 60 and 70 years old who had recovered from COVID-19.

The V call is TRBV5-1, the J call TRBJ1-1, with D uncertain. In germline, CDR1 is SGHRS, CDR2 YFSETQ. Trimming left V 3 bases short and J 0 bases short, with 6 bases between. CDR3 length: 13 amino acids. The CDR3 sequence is CASSSVVNTEAFF. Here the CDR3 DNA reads TGCGCCAGCAGCTCGGTGGTGAACACTGAAGCTTTCTTT.

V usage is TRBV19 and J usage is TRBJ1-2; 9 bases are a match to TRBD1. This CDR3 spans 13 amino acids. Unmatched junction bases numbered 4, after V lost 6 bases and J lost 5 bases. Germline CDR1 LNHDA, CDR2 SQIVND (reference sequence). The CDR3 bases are TGTGCCAGTAGGGGGACAGGGTGGTATGGCTACACCTTC. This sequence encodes CASRGTGWYGYTF.

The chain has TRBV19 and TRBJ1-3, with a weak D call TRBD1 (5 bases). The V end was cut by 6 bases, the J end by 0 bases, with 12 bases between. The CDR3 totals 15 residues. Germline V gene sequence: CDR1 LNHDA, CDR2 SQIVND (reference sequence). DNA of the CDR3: TGTGCCAGTAGCACGCAGGGTGGCTCTGGAAACACCATATATTTT. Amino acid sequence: CASSTQGGSGNTIYF.

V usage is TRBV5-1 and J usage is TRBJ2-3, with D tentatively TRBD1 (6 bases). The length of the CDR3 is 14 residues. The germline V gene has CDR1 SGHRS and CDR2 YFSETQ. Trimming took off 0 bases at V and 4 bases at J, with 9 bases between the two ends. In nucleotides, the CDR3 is TGCGCCAGCAGCTTGGGGACAGCCGCAGATACGCAGTATTTT. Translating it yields CASSLGTAADTQYF.

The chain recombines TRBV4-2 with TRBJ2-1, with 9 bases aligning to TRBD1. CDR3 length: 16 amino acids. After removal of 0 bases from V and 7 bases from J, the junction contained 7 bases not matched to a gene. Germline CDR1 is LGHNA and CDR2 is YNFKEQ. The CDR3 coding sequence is TGTGCCAGCAGCCAAGAAAACAGGGGGCTCAGGAATGAGCAGTTCTTC. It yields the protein CASSQENRGLRNEQFF.

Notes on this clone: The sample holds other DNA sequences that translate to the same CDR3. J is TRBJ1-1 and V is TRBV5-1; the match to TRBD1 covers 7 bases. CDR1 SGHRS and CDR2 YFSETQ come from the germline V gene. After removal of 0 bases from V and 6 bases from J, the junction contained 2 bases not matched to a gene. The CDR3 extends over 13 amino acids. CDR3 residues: CASSLGQGAEAFF. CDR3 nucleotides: TGCGCCAGCAGCTTGGGACAGGGTGCTGAAGCTTTCTTT.